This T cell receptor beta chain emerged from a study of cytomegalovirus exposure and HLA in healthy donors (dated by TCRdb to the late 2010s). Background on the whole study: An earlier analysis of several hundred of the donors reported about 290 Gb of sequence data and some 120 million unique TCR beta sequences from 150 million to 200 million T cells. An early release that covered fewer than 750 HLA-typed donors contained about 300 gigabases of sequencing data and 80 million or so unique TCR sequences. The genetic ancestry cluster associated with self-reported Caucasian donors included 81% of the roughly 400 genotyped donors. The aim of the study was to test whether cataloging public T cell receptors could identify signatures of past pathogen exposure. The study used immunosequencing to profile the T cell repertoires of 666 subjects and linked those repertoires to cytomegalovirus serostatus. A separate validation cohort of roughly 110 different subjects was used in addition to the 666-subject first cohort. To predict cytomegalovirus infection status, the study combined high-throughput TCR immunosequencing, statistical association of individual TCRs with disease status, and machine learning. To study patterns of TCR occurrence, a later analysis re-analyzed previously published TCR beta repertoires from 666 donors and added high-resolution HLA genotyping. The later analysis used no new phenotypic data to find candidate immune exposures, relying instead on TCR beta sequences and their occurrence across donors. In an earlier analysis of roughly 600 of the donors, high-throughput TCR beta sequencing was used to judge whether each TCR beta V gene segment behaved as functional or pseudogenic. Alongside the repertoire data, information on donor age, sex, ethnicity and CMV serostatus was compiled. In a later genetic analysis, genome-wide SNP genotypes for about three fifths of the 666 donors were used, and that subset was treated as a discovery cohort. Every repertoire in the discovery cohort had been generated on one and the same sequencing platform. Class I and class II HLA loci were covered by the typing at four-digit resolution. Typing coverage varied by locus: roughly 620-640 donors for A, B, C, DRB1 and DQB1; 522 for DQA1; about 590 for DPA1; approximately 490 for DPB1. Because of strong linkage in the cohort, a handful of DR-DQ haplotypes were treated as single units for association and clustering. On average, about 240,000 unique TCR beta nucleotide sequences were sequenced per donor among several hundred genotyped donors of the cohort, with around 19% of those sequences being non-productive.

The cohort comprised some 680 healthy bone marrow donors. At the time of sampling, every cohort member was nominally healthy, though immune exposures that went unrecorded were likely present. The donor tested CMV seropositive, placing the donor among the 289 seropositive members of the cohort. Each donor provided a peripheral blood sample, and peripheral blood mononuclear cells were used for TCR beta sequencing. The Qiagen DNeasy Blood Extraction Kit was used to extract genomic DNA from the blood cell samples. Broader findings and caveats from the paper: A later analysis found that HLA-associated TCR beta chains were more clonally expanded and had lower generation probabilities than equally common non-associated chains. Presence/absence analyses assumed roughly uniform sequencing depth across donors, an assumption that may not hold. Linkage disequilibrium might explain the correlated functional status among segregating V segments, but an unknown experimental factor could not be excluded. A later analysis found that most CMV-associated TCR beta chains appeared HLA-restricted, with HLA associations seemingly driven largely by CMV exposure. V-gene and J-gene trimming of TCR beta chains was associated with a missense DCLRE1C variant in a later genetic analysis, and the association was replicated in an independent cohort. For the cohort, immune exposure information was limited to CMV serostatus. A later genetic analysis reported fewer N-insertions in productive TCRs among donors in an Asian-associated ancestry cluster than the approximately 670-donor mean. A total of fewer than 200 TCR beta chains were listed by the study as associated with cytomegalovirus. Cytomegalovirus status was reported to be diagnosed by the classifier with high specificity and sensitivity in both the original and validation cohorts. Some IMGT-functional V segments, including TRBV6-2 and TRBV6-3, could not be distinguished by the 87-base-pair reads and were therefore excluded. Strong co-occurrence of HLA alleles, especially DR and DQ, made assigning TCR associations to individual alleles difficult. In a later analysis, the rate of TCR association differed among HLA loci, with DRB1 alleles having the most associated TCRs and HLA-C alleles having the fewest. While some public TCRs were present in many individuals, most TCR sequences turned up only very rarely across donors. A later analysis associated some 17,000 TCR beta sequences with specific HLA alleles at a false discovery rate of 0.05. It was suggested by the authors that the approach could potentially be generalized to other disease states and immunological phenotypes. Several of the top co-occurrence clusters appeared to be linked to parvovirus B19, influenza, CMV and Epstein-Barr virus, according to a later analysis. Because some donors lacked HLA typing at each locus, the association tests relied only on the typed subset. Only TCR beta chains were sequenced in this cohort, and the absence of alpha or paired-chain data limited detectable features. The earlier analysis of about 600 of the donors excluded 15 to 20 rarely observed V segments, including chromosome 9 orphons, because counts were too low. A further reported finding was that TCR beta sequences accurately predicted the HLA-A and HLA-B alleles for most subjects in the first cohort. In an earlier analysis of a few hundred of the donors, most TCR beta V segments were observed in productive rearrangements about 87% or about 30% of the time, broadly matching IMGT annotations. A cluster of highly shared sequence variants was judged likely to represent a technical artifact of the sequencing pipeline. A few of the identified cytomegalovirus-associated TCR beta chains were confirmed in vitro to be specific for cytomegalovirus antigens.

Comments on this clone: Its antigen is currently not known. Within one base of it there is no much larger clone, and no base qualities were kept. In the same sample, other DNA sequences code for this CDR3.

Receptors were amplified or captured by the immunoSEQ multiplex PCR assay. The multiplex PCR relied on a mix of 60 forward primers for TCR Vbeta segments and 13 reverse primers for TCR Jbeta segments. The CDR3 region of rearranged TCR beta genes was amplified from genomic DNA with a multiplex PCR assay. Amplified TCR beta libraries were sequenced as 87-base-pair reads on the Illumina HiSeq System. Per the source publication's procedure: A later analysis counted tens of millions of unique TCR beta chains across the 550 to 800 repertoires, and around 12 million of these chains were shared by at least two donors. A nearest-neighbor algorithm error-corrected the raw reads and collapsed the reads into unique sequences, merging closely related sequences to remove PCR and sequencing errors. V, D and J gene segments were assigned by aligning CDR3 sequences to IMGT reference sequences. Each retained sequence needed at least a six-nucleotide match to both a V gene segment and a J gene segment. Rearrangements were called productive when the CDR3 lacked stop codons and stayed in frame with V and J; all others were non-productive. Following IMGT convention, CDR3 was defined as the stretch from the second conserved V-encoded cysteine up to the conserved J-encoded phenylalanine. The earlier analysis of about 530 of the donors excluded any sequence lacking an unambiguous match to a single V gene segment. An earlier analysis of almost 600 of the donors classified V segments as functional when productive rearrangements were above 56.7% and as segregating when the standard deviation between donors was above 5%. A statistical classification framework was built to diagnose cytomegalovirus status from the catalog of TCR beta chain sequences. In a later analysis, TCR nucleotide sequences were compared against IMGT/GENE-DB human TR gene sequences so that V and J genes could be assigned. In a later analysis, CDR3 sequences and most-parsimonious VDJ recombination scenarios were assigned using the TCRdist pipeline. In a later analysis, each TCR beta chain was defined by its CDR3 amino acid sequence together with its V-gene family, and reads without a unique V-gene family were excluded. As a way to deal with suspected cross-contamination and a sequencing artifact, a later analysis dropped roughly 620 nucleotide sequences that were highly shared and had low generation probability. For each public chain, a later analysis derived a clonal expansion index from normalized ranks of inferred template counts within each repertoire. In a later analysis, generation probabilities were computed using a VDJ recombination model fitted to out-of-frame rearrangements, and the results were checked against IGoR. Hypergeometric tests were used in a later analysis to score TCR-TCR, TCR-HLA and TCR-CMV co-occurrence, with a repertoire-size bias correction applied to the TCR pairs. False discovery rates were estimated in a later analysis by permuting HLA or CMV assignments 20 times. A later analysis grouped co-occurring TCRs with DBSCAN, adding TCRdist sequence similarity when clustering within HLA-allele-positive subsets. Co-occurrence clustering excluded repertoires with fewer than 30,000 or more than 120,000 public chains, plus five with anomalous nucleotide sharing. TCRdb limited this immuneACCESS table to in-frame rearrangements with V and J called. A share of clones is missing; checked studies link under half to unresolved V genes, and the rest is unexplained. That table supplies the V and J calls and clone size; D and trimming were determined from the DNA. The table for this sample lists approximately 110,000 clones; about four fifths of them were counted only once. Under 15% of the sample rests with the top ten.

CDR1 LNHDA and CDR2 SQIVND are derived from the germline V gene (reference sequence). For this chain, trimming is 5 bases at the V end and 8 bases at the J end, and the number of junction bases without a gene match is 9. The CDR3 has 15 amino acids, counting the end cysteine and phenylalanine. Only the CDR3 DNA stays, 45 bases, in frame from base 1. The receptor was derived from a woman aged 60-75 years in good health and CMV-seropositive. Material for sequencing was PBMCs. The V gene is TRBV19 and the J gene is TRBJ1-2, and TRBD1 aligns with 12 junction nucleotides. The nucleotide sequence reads TGTGCCAGTAGTCCTCCGGGACAGGGGGCTCGAGGCTACACCTTC. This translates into CASSPPGQGARGYTF.